Below, 10 T cell receptor beta chains from the same sample are listed, as sequenced in a study of control samples from healthy donors and cancer patients. Produced via immunoSEQ multiplex PCR; TCRdb's table is partial and in-frame only. The repertoire consists of approximately 150,000 clones, with 85% to 95% occurring once and the leading ten covering around 1.3%. The sequencing input was blood. These TCRs come from a woman in her late teens or twenties in good health.

The V and J genes are TRBV19 and TRBJ1-5, with unresolved D. The CDR3 is 15 amino acids. The V end lost 2 bases, the J end lost 0 bases, and 8 bases lay between the germline ends. Germline V gives CDR1 LNHDA, CDR2 SQIVND (reference sequence). The CDR3 spells CASSIQGHSNQPQHF. The CDR3 DNA reads as TGTGCCAGTAGTATACAAGGGCATAGCAATCAGCCCCAGCATTTT.

The chain is built from TRBV28 and TRBJ2-1; 9 bases align to TRBD2. The CDR3 is 15 amino acids. The germline V gene has CDR1 MDHEN and CDR2 SYDVKM. V shed 7 bases, J shed 4 bases, and the junction held 8 bases outside the gene matches. Here the CDR3 reads CASNRAGGNYNEQFF. CDR3 DNA sequence: TGTGCCAGCAACCGAGCGGGAGGAAATTACAATGAGCAGTTCTTC.

The genes are TRBV3-1 (or the pseudogene TRBV3-2) and TRBJ1-1, with 8 bases aligning to TRBD1. Per germline, CDR1 LGHDT and CDR2 YNNKEL (reference sequence). The CDR3 extends over 12 amino acids. V shed 3 bases and J 13 bases; nucleotides not matched to a gene: 7. CDR3 residues: CASSHEDRVRFF. The CDR3, as DNA: TGTGCCAGCAGCCACGAGGACAGGGTTCGTTTCTTT.

Remarks on this clone: Other nucleotide sequences in the sample specify the same CDR3. V usage is TRBV4-2 and J usage is TRBJ1-2; D is unresolved. The CDR3 length is 12 residues. V dropped 0 bases and J dropped 1 base, with 0 bases sitting between them. From germline, CDR1 is LGHNA and CDR2 YNFKEQ. In DNA form, the CDR3 reads TGTGCCAGCAGCCAAGATAACTATGGCTACACCTTC. Translation: CASSQDNYGYTF.

This clone was counted a single time. This chain connects TRBV6-4 to TRBJ1-5, with D uncertain. The CDR3 loop spans 13 amino acids. The V end was cut by 4 bases, the J end by 6 bases, with 10 bases between. Germline assignment: CDR1 MRHNA and CDR2 SNTAGT. The CDR3 coding sequence is TGTGCCAGCAGTGCAGAGGGAGGTCAGCCCCAGCATTTT. This translates into CASSAEGGQPQHF.

The V call is TRBV20-1, the J call TRBJ2-3; 7 bases match TRBD1. Germline trimming cut 3 bases from V and 4 bases from J; bases unmatched to any gene: 7. There are 14 residues in the CDR3. Germline loops: CDR1 DFQATT, CDR2 SNEGSKA (reference sequence). In nucleotides, the CDR3 is TGCAGTGCTAGTTTGAGGGGGCAGGCAGATACGCAGTATTTT. It yields the protein CSASLRGQADTQYF.

This clone has only one observation. The chain couples TRBV7-2 to TRBJ1-1; 9 bases align to TRBD1. Germline V CDR1 and CDR2: SGHTA, FQGNSA. The CDR3 runs 15 residues. The V and J ends lost 5 bases and 1 base, in that order; junction bases with no gene match: 5. DNA of the CDR3: TGTGCCAGCAGCGTCGGACAGGGGCAGAACACTGAAGCTTTCTTT. Amino acids: CASSVGQGQNTEAFF. Filled out from reference TRBV7-2 and TRBJ1-1, the complete variable domain reads GAGVSQSPSNKVTEKGKDVELRCDPISGHTALYWYRQSLGQGLEFLIYFQGNSAPDKSGLPSDRFSAERTGGSVSTLTIQRTQQEDSAVYLCASSVGQGQNTEAFFGQGTRLTVV.

The chain couples TRBV7-9 to TRBJ2-7; the D gene is possibly TRBD2 (5 bases). V was pared by 10 bases and J by 7 bases, with 23 bases between. Germline CDR1 is SEHNR and CDR2 is FQNEAQ (reference sequence). This CDR3 contains 14 residues. In DNA, the CDR3 is TGTGCCACCTCAAAGACGGGAACAGCGACGGAGCAGTACTTC. It is translated as CATSKTGTATEQYF.

DNA of the CDR3: TGTGCCAGCTTCGGCGGACGGCGGGACACCGGGGAGCTGTTTTTT. It codes for CASFGGRRDTGELFF. The chain couples TRBV5-5 to TRBJ2-2, with D possibly matching TRBD2 (5 bases). CDR1 SGHKS and CDR2 YYEKEE come from the germline V gene (reference sequence). With 7 bases removed from V and 3 bases from J, the gap between germline ends came to 16 bases. There are 15 residues in the CDR3.

The genes are TRBV12-5 and TRBJ2-2; 10 bases align to TRBD2. V gave up 3 bases and J gave up 9 bases; unmatched junction bases: 4. Germline V gene lookup returns CDR1 LGHNT and CDR2 FRNRAP. The CDR3 loop spans 14 amino acids. For the CDR3, the DNA is TGTGCTAGTGGTTTAACTAGCGGGGACCGGGAGCTGTTTTTT. This gives the protein CASGLTSGDRELFF.